This T cell receptor (beta chain) originates from a study of CD8 T cells in ankylosing spondylitis. Study outcomes and limitations: What seemed typical of ankylosing spondylitis blood was a TCR beta motif built from roughly eight highly homologous variants. Earlier literature documents some of the motif variants in reactive arthritis synovial fluid and blood. CD8+ cells made up the disease-linked clones, which were relatively rare in peripheral blood.

5'-RACE, quantitative and with molecular barcodes, yielded the TCR beta libraries. In TCRdb, the 5' RACE reads were re-called with MiXCR into one record per CDR3 protein. Of 200,000 to 250,000 distinct CDR3 sequences listed, about 6.7% are singletons. The germline gives CDR1 LGHNA, CDR2 YSLEER. This CDR3 is 16 amino acids long. Trimming at V came to 1 base and at J to 0 bases, leaving 3 bases not matched to a gene. A note on this clonotype: Its antigen is still unknown.

The sequenced sample was blood, either unsorted or a sorted T cell fraction (not recorded which). The source is a male donor with ankylosing spondylitis. V gene TRBV4-3 combines with J gene TRBJ2-3; 8 bases are a match to TRBD2. CDR3 loop: CASSQARTSSTDTQYF. The CDR3, as DNA: TGCGCCAGCAGCCAAGCGAGGACTAGCAGCACAGATACGCAGTATTTT.